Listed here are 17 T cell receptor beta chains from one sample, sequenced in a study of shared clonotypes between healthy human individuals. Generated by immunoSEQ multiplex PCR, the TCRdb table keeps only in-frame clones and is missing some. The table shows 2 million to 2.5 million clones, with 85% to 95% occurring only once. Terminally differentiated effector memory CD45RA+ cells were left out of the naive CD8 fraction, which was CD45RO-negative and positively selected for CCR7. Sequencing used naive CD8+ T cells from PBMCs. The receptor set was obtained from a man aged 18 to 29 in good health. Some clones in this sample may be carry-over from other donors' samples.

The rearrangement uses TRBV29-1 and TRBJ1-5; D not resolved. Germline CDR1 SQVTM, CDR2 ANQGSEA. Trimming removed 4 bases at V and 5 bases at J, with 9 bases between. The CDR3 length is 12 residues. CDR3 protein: CSVVTGDQPQHF. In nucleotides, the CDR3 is TGCAGCGTTGTCACTGGGGATCAGCCCCAGCATTTT.

The CDR3 protein is CASSPRVNSYEQYF. CDR3 bases: TGTGCCAGCAGTCCCCGGGTGAATTCCTACGAGCAGTACTTC. The rearrangement joins TRBV27 to TRBJ2-5; D is unclear. With the DNA end fitting TRBJ2-7 better, the J assignment may be wrong. Germline V gene data show CDR1 as MNHEY and CDR2 as SMNVEV (reference sequence). The CDR3 spans 14 residues.

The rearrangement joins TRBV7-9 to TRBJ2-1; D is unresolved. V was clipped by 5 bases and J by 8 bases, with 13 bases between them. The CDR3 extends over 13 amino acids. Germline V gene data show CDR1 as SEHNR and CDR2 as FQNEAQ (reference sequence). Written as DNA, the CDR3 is TGTGCCAGCAGCCCGAGTAATGGGGATGAGCAGTTCTTC. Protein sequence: CASSPSNGDEQFF.

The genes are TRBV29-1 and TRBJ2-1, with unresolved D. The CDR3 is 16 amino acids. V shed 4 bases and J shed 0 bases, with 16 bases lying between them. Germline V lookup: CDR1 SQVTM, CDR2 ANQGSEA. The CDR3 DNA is TGCAGCGTTGTCAGGTCCGCGTTTAGCTCCTACAATGAGCAGTTCTTC. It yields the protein CSVVRSAFSSYNEQFF.

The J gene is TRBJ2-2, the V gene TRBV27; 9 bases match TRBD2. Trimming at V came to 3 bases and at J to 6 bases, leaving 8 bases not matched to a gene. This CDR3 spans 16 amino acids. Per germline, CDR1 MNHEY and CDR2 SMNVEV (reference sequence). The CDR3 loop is CASSFPTSGPPGELFF. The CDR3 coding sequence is TGTGCCAGCAGTTTCCCGACTAGCGGACCCCCCGGGGAGCTGTTTTTT.

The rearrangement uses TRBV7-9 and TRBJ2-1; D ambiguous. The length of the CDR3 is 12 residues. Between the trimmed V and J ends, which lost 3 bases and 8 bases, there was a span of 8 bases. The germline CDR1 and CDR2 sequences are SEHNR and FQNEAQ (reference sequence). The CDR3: CASSFSGYEQFF. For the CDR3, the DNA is TGTGCCAGCAGCTTCTCGGGTTATGAGCAGTTCTTC. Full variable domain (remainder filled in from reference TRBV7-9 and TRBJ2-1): DTGVSQNPRHKITKRGQNVTFRCDPISEHNRLYWYRQTLGQGPEFLTYFQNEAQLEKSRLLSDRFSAERPKGSFSTLEIQRTEQGDSAMYLCASSFSGYEQFFGPGTRLTVL.

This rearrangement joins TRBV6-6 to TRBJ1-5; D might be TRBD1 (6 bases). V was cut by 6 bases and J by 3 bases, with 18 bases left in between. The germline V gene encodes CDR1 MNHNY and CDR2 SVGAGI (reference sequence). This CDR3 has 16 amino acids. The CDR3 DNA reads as TGTGCCAGCAGACCGGAAAAGGACAGACTCAATCAGCCCCAGCATTTT. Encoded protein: CASRPEKDRLNQPQHF.

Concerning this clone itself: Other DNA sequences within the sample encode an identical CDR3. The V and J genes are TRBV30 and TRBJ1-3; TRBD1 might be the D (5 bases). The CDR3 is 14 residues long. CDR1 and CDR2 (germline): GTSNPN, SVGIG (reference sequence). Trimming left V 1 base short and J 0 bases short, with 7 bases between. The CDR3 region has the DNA TGTGCCTGGAGTGAGGGGAGCTCTGGAAACACCATATATTTT. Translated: CAWSEGSSGNTIYF.

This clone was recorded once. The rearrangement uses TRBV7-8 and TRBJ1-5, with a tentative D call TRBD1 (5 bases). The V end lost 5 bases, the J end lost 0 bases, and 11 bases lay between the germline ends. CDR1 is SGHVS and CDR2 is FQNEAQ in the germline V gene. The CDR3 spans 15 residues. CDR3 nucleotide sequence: TGTGCCAGCAGCCCGGGACGGCATAGCAATCAGCCCCAGCATTTT. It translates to CASSPGRHSNQPQHF.

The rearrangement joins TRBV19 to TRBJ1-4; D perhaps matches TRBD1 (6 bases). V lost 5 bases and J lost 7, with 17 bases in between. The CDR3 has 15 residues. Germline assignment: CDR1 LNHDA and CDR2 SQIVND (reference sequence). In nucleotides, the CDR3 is TGTGCCAGTAGTCCCCAGGGGATAGGTACTGAAAAACTGTTTTTT. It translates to CASSPQGIGTEKLFF.

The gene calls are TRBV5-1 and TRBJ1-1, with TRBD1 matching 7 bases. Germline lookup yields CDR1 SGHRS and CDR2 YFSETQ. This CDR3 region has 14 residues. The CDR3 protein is CASQLSPGGTEAFF. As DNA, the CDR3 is TGCGCTTCCCAGCTTTCCCCAGGGGGCACTGAAGCTTTCTTT. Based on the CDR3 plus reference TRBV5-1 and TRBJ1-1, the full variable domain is KAGVTQTPRYLIKTRGQQVTLSCSPISGHRSVSWYQQTPGQGLQFLFEYFSETQRNKGNFPGRFSGRQFSNSRSEMNVSTLELGDSALYLCASQLSPGGTEAFFGQGTRLTVV.

As DNA, the CDR3 is TGTGCCAGCAGCTTAGCGGACCGGGGAGATACGCAGTATTTT. This encodes CASSLADRGDTQYF. The J gene is TRBJ2-3, the V gene TRBV7-9, with D perhaps matching TRBD2 (5 bases). The CDR3 has 14 amino acids. The germline V gene has CDR1 SEHNR and CDR2 FQNEAQ (reference sequence). The ends were cut back, 0 bases at V and 5 bases at J, with 9 bases in the middle.

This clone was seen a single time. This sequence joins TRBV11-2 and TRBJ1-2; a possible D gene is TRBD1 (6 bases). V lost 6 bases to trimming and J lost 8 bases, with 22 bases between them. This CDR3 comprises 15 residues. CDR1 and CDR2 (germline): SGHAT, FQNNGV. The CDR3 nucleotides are TGTGCCAGCAGGAATACCGGGACAAGGATAGGCGGCTACACCTTC. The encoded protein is CASRNTGTRIGGYTF.

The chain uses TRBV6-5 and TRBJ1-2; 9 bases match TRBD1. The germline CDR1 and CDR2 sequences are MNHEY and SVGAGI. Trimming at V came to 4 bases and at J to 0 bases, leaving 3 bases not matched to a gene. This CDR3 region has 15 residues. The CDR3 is CASSSTGGTNYGYTF. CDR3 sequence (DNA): TGTGCCAGCAGTTCGACAGGGGGTACTAACTATGGCTACACCTTC.

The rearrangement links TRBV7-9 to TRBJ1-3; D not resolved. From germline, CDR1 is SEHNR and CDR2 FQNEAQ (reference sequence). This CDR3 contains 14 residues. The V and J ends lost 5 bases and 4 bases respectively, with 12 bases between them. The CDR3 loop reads CASSPAPSGNTIYF. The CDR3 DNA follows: TGTGCCAGCAGCCCGGCTCCGAGCGGAAACACCATATATTTT.

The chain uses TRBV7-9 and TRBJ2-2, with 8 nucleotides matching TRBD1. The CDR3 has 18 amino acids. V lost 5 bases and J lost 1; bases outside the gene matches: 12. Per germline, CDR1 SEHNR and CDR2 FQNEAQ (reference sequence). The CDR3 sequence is CASSPPRSTGENTGELFF. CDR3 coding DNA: TGTGCCAGCAGCCCCCCCCGCTCGACAGGGGAGAACACCGGGGAGCTGTTTTTT. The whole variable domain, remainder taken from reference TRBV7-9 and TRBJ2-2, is DTGVSQNPRHKITKRGQNVTFRCDPISEHNRLYWYRQTLGQGPEFLTYFQNEAQLEKSRLLSDRFSAERPKGSFSTLEIQRTEQGDSAMYLCASSPPRSTGENTGELFFGEGSRLTVL.

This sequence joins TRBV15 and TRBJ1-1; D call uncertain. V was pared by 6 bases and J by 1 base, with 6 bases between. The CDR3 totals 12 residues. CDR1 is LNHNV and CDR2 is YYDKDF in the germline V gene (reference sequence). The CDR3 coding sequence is TGTGCCACCAGGGACTCGAACACTGAAGCTTTCTTT. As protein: CATRDSNTEAFF.